This T cell receptor (beta chain) came from a study of shared clonotypes between healthy human individuals (dated by TCRdb to 2018 to 2021). At the level of the whole study: The cohort included three men and a couple of women between 18 and 49 years of age. Blood TCR repertoires of a handful of healthy adults were deeply sequenced to estimate repertoire size and the extent of clonotype sharing between individuals. Different laboratories and diverse techniques were used to prepare libraries and sequence TCR repertoires, to increase sequencing depth and limit assay-specific biases. Per donor, leukapheresis produced somewhere between about 0.8 and 9 billion PBMCs. Broad study findings and their caveats: The small number of donors limited the genetic and exposure-history diversity represented. Pairwise subsampling led to the expectation that sequencing depth would affect the degree of clonotype sharing among donors. Sampling was restricted to blood, and TCR repertoires in tissues likely differ from the TCR repertoires found in blood.

Points on this clone: There is no known antigen for this receptor. There are no base qualities to consult, and no much larger clone falls within one base.

The donors were healthy, HIV-negative adults who had no recently reported acute infections or vaccinations. Only Caucasian adults living in Nashville, Tennessee, USA were represented among the donors. In the unsorted samples, 87 million or so PBMCs were counted, and genomic DNA was extracted using the QIAamp DNA Blood Mini kit. Blood was obtained by leukapheresis, after which PBMCs were separated by Ficoll-Histopaque density gradient centrifugation and cryopreserved in liquid nitrogen vapor phase. Using the deep immunoSEQ assay, TCR CDR3 regions were amplified from genomic DNA by multiplex PCR. For each cell subset, the extracted genomic DNA was distributed evenly across all wells of several immunoSEQ 96-well plates, and each plate served as one replicate. For unsorted PBMC, roughly 270 ng genomic DNA, equal to tens of thousands of T cell genomes, was loaded into each replicate PCR. Unsorted PBMC genomic DNA was sequenced across ten immunoSEQ deep assay plates. The purified libraries were quantified using a Qubit 3.0 fluorometer, sized with a Bioanalyzer 2100, and then quantified again using the KAPA Library Quantification kit. Each immunoSEQ 96-well plate was sequenced on its own single-read 150-cycle Illumina NextSeq 550 flow cell. In the authors' own workflow: Because the immunoSEQ output included only junctional sequences and no quality scores, the filtering could not be the same as the filtering used for full-length reads. Sequences were annotated with PyIR, a Python wrapper for IgBLAST v1.9, and V/J genes and CDR3 were assigned using IMGT germline references. Reads were removed for weak V/J assignments (E-value above 1e-6), missing CDR3, stop codons, out-of-frame junctions, or ambiguous translated residues. V3J clonotypes were defined as sequences sharing an identical inferred V gene, J gene, and CDR3 amino acid sequence. To compute the percentage overlap between repertoires, the number of shared unique clonotypes was divided by the size of the smaller repertoire. RTK rarefaction, the Chao1 estimator, and Recon v2.1 estimates of unobserved clonotypes were used to assess repertoire richness. Not all clones reach the TCRdb copy of this immuneACCESS table, which keeps in-frame sequences only. Checked studies attribute under half of the gap to unresolved V genes and leave the rest unexplained. V and J calls plus clone size are reproduced from that table; the DNA served to infer D and trimming. The sample contains about 510,000 clones, almost 80% of them found a single time. Under 15% of the sample rests with the top ten.

This TCR was recovered from a woman aged 40 to 55 in good health. Some clones in this sample may be carry-over from other donors' samples. The sample comprised PBMCs.

The DNA sequence is given as TGTGCCAGCAGCCCCAGGGGGCTTGGCAATCAGCCCCAGCATTTT. It codes for CASSPRGLGNQPQHF. The rearranged chain carries TRBV6-1 and TRBJ1-5, and 8 bases in between align with TRBD1. There are 15 amino acids in the CDR3, from cysteine to phenylalanine inclusive. Only the CDR3 region is kept as DNA, spanning 45 bases read in frame from base 1. The CDR1 and CDR2 encoded by the germline V gene are MNHNS and SASEGT. Unmatched junction bases come to 6, with V trimmed by 6 bases and J by 2 bases.